This TCR beta chain was observed in a study of shared clonotypes between healthy human individuals. The study's findings and limits: Sample collection involved blood only; tissue repertoires are likely different.

Only CD45RO-negative cells positively selected for CCR7 counted as naive CD8 cells, so terminally differentiated effector memory CD45RA+ cells were excluded. The CDR3 totals 14 residues. The V gene's germline CDR1 is MGHRA and CDR2 YSYEKL. Execution of the assay was at deep level. This table comes from immunoSEQ multiplex PCR, and its TCRdb copy is limited to in-frame clones, with some not included. The sample lists around 700,000 clones, about 92% occurring once. Worth noting for this clone: Antigen specificity is unknown. A read error may produce the germline difference seen at one junction end.

The TCR originated in a man aged 30 to 39 in good health. The sequenced sample consisted of naive CD8+ T cells sorted from blood. The rearrangement uses TRBV4-1 and TRBJ1-4; the D is unclear. The CDR3 DNA reads TGCGCCAGCAGCCAAGATGGGATATCGCTTTTTTTGGTTTTT. Encoded protein: CASSQDGISLFLVF.